These T cell receptor beta chains were read from a single sample in a study of long-term antiretroviral therapy in people with HIV. Sequencing used immunoSEQ multiplex PCR; TCRdb keeps in-frame clones, though not all of them. The sample has 26,000 or so clones; more than 70% are singletons. Sequencing was performed on unsorted PBMCs, taken 1.5 years before starting antiretroviral therapy. These TCRs come from a man between 18 and 29 years old with HIV. CDR3s include the opening cysteine and the closing phenylalanine or tryptophan. D genes are given only for firm matches. Where a row states a size, it is once, few, many or the class of an expanded clone; other rows omit it.

V gene	J gene	D gene	clone size	CDR3 DNA	CDR3 protein
TRBV19	TRBJ2-7	TRBD1	.	TGTGCCAGTAGTATTGGGACAGGGCGCTCCTACGAGCAGTACTTC	CASSIGTGRSYEQYF
TRBV11-2	TRBJ2-7	TRBD1	.	TGTGCCAGCAGCTCGCACAGGGGGCGCACTTCCTACGAGCAGTACTTC	CASSSHRGRTSYEQYF
TRBV6-6	TRBJ2-7	.	few	TGTGCCAGCAGCCCCGTAGGCTACGAGCAGTACTTC	CASSPVGYEQYF
TRBV6-5	TRBJ2-7	.	.	TGTGCCAGCAGCCCCACCCGCGCGGGAAGCGAGCAGTACTTC	CASSPTRAGSEQYF
TRBV7-9	TRBJ2-3	.	.	TGTGCCAGCAGCTCGTTTCTAGCGATGAGCACAGATACGCAGTATTTT	CASSSFLAMSTDTQYF
TRBV5-1	TRBJ2-1	TRBD2	.	TGCGCCAGCAGCTTTTGGGGGCTTCTAGCGGGAAACTACAATGAGCAGTTCTTC	CASSFWGLLAGNYNEQFF
TRBV10-3	TRBJ2-5	.	.	TGTGCCATCAGTCCCGGGACCGGAGGGGAGACCCAGTACTTC	CAISPGTGGETQYF
TRBV6-5	TRBJ2-7	.	.	TGTGCCAGCAGTTACTTTAGGTCAGGAAAGTACGAGCAGTACTTC	CASSYFRSGKYEQYF
TRBV7-3	TRBJ2-5	.	once	TGTGCCAGCAGCTCAAGCATAGGGTCGGTAGAGACCCAGTACTTC	CASSSSIGSVETQYF
TRBV6-6	TRBJ1-6	.	.	TGTGCCAGCAGCCCAAGACCCGGGAGTTCACCCCTCCACTTT	CASSPRPGSSPLHF
TRBV5-1	TRBJ2-7	TRBD1	few	TGCGCCAGCAGCTTGCACCAGGGACAGGCCTACGAGCAGTACTTC	CASSLHQGQAYEQYF
TRBV29-1	TRBJ2-7	TRBD1	few	TGCAGCGTCCCAGGAGACAGGGATGAGCAGTACTTC	CSVPGDRDEQYF
TRBV4-3	TRBJ1-5	.	.	TGCGCCAGCAGCCAAGACCGAAATCAGCCCCAGCATTTT	CASSQDRNQPQHF
TRBV7-2	TRBJ2-7	TRBD2	.	TGTGCCAGCAGCCGGACTAGCGGGAGGGGTAGCTCCTACGAGCAGTACTTC	CASSRTSGRGSSYEQYF
TRBV6-5	TRBJ1-2	.	.	TGTGCCAGCAGTTTAAGGGACTCCCGCAGTCTCTATGGCTACACCTTC	CASSLRDSRSLYGYTF
TRBV7-2	TRBJ2-7	.	.	TGTGCCAGCAGTCTCATAGGGGGGACCTACGAGCAGTACTTC	CASSLIGGTYEQYF
TRBV4-3	TRBJ1-1	.	.	TGCGCCAGCAGCCAAGCTGGGGGGTTTGGGACTGAAGCTTTCTTT	CASSQAGGFGTEAFF
TRBV11-2	TRBJ2-2	.	once	TGTGCCAGCAGCCCCCCCGACAGGCGCGACACCGGGGAGCTGTTTTTT	CASSPPDRRDTGELFF
TRBV7-8	TRBJ1-2	.	few	TGTGCCAGCAGCTTATGGCCTTATGGCTACACCTTC	CASSLWPYGYTF
TRBV6-1	TRBJ2-3	TRBD2	.	TGTGCCAGCAGTGAACTAGCGGTTAGCACAGATACGCAGTATTTT	CASSELAVSTDTQYF